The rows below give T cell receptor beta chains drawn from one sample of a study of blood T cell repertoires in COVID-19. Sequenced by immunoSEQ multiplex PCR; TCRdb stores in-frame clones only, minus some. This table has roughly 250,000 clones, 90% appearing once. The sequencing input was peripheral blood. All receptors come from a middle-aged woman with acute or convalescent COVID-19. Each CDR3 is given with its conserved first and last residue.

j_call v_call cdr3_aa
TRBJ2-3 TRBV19 CASNGGHRQGTQYF
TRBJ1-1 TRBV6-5 CASSQGNPNTEAFF
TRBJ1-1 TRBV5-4 CASRAQGVLEAFF
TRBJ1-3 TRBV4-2 CASSQDHGGDAGNTIYF
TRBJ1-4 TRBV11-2 CASSRGDSNNEKLFF
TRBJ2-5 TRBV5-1 CASSLGLAGGHQETQYF
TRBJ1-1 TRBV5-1 CASSRNRDRNTEAFF
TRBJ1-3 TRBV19 CASSISHSWGNTIYF
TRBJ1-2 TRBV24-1 CATSEGFNYGYTF
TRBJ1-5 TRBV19 CATRQVPHSNQPQHF
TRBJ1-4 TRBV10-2 CASSDPRKRTNEKLFF
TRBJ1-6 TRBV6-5 CASSYPNSPLHF
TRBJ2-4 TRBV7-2 CASSTTGQSLAKNIQYF
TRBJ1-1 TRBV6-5 CASRTGGGGTEAFF
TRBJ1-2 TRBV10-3 CAISAPTTGLNYGYTF
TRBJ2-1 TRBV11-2 CASSSNGQFTYNEQFF
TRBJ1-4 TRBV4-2 CASSLRVVETGDEKLFF
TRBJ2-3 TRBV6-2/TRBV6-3 CASSPRPVGGGPSDTQYF
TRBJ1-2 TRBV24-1 CATSDRDRGYGYTF
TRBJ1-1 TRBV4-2 CASSLQGRGYTEAFF
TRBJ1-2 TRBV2 CASSEGAGGYTF
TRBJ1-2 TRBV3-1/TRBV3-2 CASSPPPGLGGLRSYGYTF
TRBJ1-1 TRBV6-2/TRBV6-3 CASSPASRFAEAFF
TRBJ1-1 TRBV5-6 CASSPFGQRNTEAFF
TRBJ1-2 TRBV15 CATSNIRGRENYGYTF
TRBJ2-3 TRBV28 CASSSPGGGDTQYF
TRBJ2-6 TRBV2 CASSVLGSGANVLTF
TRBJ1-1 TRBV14 CASSQYTLSNTEAFF
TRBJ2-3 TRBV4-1 CASSQDRSLPYTDTQYF
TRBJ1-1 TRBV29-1 CSAKRGTENTEAFF
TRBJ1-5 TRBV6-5 CASSYTGEYQPQHF
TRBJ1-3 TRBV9 CASSPRVTGNTIYF
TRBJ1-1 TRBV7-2 CASSLVSGTGGGRDTEAFF
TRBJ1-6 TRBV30 CAWSRGRDNSPLHF
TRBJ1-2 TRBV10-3 CAISDLDRYYGYTF
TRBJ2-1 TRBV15 CATSRGISGGYNEQFF
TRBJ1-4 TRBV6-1 CASSEAGQYLELFF
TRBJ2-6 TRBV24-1 CATSGRDWSSGANVLTF
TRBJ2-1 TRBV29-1 CSGPGQGGNEQFF
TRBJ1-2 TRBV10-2 CASAGEGNDYGYTF
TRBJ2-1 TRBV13 CASTSGRGENEQFF
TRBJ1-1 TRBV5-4 CASSQMNTEAFF
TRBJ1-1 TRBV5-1 CASSLHPMNTEAFF